One and the same sample provided the 2 T cell receptor beta chains below, sequenced in a study of graft-versus-host responses after intestinal transplantation. Researchers placed some 200,000 CFSE-labeled responder cells in culture with some 200,000 irradiated, violet-dye-labeled stimulator cells. The method was immunoSEQ multiplex PCR; TCRdb's version includes in-frame clones alone and lacks a portion of them. The data show a few thousand clones, with around 33% seen just once and 31% held by the top ten. Sequenced here: alloreactive CD8+ T cells from a mixed lymphocyte reaction culture, sampled before intestinal transplant. Subset denoted: CFSE-low proliferating T cells sorted from approximately 6-day pre-transplant mixed lymphocyte reaction (GvH or HvG direction). The receptor set was obtained from a human patient who received an intestinal transplant.

This clone ranks as medium-sized. The CDR3 DNA reads TGTGCCAGCAGGCTCTACCCTTATAGCAATCAGCCCCAGCATTTT. It translates to CASRLYPYSNQPQHF. This rearrangement joins TRBV27 to TRBJ1-5, with D unresolved. CDR1 is MNHEY, CDR2 SMNVEV, per germline (reference sequence). Trimming pared 6 bases from V and 0 bases from J, leaving 12 bases between. This CDR3 comprises 15 residues.

This clone was recorded a few times. The chain carries TRBV28 and TRBJ2-1; D gene unclear. Germline values: CDR1 MDHEN, CDR2 SYDVKM. The CDR3 loop spans 13 amino acids. V dropped 5 bases and J dropped 4 bases, with 9 bases sitting between them. The CDR3 sequence: CASSPTEYNEQFF. CDR3 DNA: TGTGCCAGCAGTCCCACCGAGTACAATGAGCAGTTCTTC.